The source of this T cell receptor (beta chain) is a study of neurological immune-mediated disorders. Study-wide points: One related-CDR3 cluster, found by phylogenetic grouping, held repertoires of 18 of 34 multiple sclerosis patients and is a possible signature.

5'RACE generated cDNA with 10-nucleotide random UMIs. TCRdb reprocessed the 5' RACE reads with MiXCR, giving one entry per CDR3 protein. This repertoire shows 65,000 to 70,000 distinct CDR3 sequences, roughly 3.9% found once; its top ten account for 1% to 1.5%. Trimming took 3 bases from V and 1 from J, leaving 18 bases between them. The CDR3 covers 17 residues. CDR1 and CDR2 (germline): SGHRS, YFSETQ. In its sample, this clonotype was seen many times. Its antigen is unknown. The sequenced sample was PBMCs. The V gene is TRBV5-1, the J gene TRBJ2-3; weak D call: TRBD1 (6 bases). The clonotype was recovered from a man aged 30 to 45 with multiple sclerosis. The CDR3 bases are TGCGCCAGCAGCTGGGGGCCTGTCAGGGGAGGCACAGATACGCAGTATTTT. Residues: CASSWGPVRGGTDTQYF.